This T cell receptor beta chain was identified during a study of OX40 agonist ivuxolimab in advanced cancers. Broader study findings: At 0.1 to 3.0 mg/kg and by week 6, CD4+ and CD8+ T cells in the blood had expanded clonally.

The germline CDR1 and CDR2 sequences are MNHEY and SVGAGI. The CDR3 is 15 amino acids. Deletions cut 5 bases from V and 0 bases from J, with 11 bases between. As regards this clone: As yet, its antigen is unknown.

TCRdb keeps only in-frame clones here, not all; method: immunoSEQ multiplex PCR. The repertoire has tens of thousands of clones, roughly nine tenths of them found once; the top ten carry approximately 4.2%. This clonotype originated in an adult with an advanced solid tumor such as melanoma, head and neck, liver or kidney cancer. The chain combines TRBV6-5 with TRBJ2-1, with D possibly being TRBD1 (6 bases). The material sequenced was CD4+ or CD8+ T cells sorted from blood, taken in a trial of the OX40 agonist ivuxolimab. DNA of the CDR3: TGTGCCAGCAGTCCCGACAGGAACTCCTACAATGAGCAGTTCTTC. Its protein is CASSPDRNSYNEQFF.